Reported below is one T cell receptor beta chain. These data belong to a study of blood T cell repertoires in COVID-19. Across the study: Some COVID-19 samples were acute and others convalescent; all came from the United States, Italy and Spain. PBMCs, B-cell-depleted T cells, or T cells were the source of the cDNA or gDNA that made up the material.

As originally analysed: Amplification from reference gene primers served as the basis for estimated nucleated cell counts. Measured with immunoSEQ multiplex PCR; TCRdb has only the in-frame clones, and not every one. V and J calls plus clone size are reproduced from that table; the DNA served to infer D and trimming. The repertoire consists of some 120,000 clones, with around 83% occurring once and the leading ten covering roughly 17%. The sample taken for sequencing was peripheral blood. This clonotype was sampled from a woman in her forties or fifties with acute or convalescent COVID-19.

The CDR3 protein is CASSITLEFPLHF. CDR3 DNA sequence: TGTGCCAGTAGTATAACACTAGAATTCCCCCTCCACTTT. The rearrangement links TRBV19 to TRBJ1-6, with D unresolved. In germline, CDR1 is LNHDA, CDR2 SQIVND (reference sequence). The CDR3 contains 13 residues. Trimming took off 2 bases at V and 13 bases at J, with 12 bases between the two ends.